Listed below are T cell receptor beta chains from one sample, sequenced in a study of T-cell memory formation after mild COVID-19. TCRdb re-derived calls from the 5' RACE reads in MiXCR, one entry per CDR3 protein. Of around 340,000 distinct CDR3 sequences in the sample, approximately 15% were seen once. The specimen sequenced was PBMCs or a T cell subset sorted from them (not recorded which). Receptors were obtained from a man aged 18 to 35 who had mild COVID-19 (a few samples of this study predate the infection). Cell type and time point are not known. The CDR3 runs from the conserved cysteine through the conserved F or W. The order of the fields is D gene, J gene, V gene, clone size, CDR3 DNA, CDR3 protein. A D gene is named only where the DNA matches it firmly. Size is stated for part of the rows, as once, few or many counts, or as a class when the clone is expanded.

D: TRBD1
J: TRBJ2-1
V: TRBV7-2
size: few
DNA: TGTGCCAGCAGCTGGACAGGGGGCGGGAATGAGCAGTTCTTC
CDR3: CASSWTGGGNEQFF

D: TRBD1
J: TRBJ2-3
V: TRBV19
size: NA
DNA: TGTGCCAGTACTACGGGACAGGGAACAGATACGCAGTATTTT
CDR3: CASTTGQGTDTQYF

D: NA
J: TRBJ2-1
V: TRBV7-8
size: NA
DNA: TGTGCCAGCAGCTTGAGTGGAACGAGGGAGCAGTTCTTC
CDR3: CASSLSGTREQFF

D: NA
J: TRBJ1-5
V: TRBV6-6
size: few
DNA: TGTGCCAGCAGTCGTTTAGGGGCTAGCAATCAGCCCCAGCATTTT
CDR3: CASSRLGASNQPQHF

D: NA
J: TRBJ2-3
V: TRBV11-2
size: NA
DNA: TGTGCCAGCAGCTCAGTTCGAGATACGCAGTATTTT
CDR3: CASSSVRDTQYF

D: TRBD2
J: TRBJ2-5
V: TRBV6-5
size: few
DNA: TGTGCCAGCAGTTACTCGGGTAGCGGGGCTGGGGGGACCCAGTACTTC
CDR3: CASSYSGSGAGGTQYF

D: NA
J: TRBJ1-2
V: TRBV7-2
size: NA
DNA: TGTGCCAGCAGCTCCCTTGGGGCCCCGCGGGATTATGGCTACACCTTC
CDR3: CASSSLGAPRDYGYTF

D: NA
J: TRBJ2-4
V: TRBV6-2/TRBV6-3
size: NA
DNA: TGTGCCAGCAGTTACTCGGTAGCCAAAAACATTCAGTACTTC
CDR3: CASSYSVAKNIQYF

D: TRBD2
J: TRBJ2-5
V: TRBV7-2
size: NA
DNA: TGTGCCAGCAGCTTAGCCCCATCGGGGGGGCAGGGCCAGTACTTC
CDR3: CASSLAPSGGQGQYF

D: TRBD2
J: TRBJ2-1
V: TRBV5-1
size: NA
DNA: TGCGCCAGCAGCTATACGGCGGGGGGCCCTTACAATGAGCAGTTCTTC
CDR3: CASSYTAGGPYNEQFF

D: NA
J: TRBJ2-5
V: TRBV6-6
size: NA
DNA: TGTGCCAGCAGCAGTTCCCGGGACCATGGGGAGACCCAGTACTTC
CDR3: CASSSSRDHGETQYF

D: NA
J: TRBJ1-4
V: TRBV19
size: NA
DNA: TGTGCCAGTAATTCGTGGGCGGCTAATGAAAAACTGTTTTTT
CDR3: CASNSWAANEKLFF

D: NA
J: TRBJ1-2
V: TRBV4-1
size: few
DNA: TGCGCCAGCAGCCAAGAGGGGGCGCGTGGCTACACCTTC
CDR3: CASSQEGARGYTF

D: NA
J: TRBJ2-1
V: TRBV6-5
size: NA
DNA: TGTGCCAGCAGACCCACTAGCTTTGTCGATGAGCAGTTCTTC
CDR3: CASRPTSFVDEQFF

D: TRBD2
J: TRBJ2-1
V: TRBV28
size: few
DNA: TGTGCCAGCAGGCTTAGCGGGGGGCGGTACAATGAGCAGTTCTTC
CDR3: CASRLSGGRYNEQFF

D: NA
J: TRBJ2-5
V: TRBV7-6
size: NA
DNA: TGTGCCAGCAGCTTAAACACAGGGAGTCTAGGAGAGACCCAGTACTTC
CDR3: CASSLNTGSLGETQYF

D: TRBD2
J: TRBJ2-3
V: TRBV5-1
size: many
DNA: TGCGCCAGCAGCTTGGTGCCTAGCGGGGGCCCTAGCACAGATACGCAGTATTTT
CDR3: CASSLVPSGGPSTDTQYF

D: TRBD2
J: TRBJ2-1
V: TRBV7-2
size: few
DNA: TGTGCCAGCAGCACAGCTAGCGGGGGGGTGTACAATGAGCAGTTCTTC
CDR3: CASSTASGGVYNEQFF

D: NA
J: TRBJ1-1
V: TRBV24-1
size: NA
DNA: TGTGCCACCAGTGATAGGGGTGAAGCTTTCTTT
CDR3: CATSDRGEAFF

D: NA
J: TRBJ2-7
V: TRBV12-3/TRBV12-4
size: many
DNA: TGTGCCAGCAGTTTTCTGGCCGAGCAGTACTTC
CDR3: CASSFLAEQYF

D: TRBD2
J: TRBJ2-3
V: TRBV20-1
size: few
DNA: TGCAGTGCTAGAGTAGCTAGCGGGGGTGGAAATACGCAGTATTTT
CDR3: CSARVASGGGNTQYF

D: NA
J: TRBJ2-7
V: TRBV15
size: NA
DNA: TGTGCCACCAGCAGAGATGTCGGGTCCCAACACGAGCAGTACTTC
CDR3: CATSRDVGSQHEQYF

D: TRBD1
J: TRBJ1-6
V: TRBV9
size: once
DNA: TGTGCCAGCAGCGTAGCGTTCGGCAGGGGGCCTTCACCCCTCCACTTT
CDR3: CASSVAFGRGPSPLHF